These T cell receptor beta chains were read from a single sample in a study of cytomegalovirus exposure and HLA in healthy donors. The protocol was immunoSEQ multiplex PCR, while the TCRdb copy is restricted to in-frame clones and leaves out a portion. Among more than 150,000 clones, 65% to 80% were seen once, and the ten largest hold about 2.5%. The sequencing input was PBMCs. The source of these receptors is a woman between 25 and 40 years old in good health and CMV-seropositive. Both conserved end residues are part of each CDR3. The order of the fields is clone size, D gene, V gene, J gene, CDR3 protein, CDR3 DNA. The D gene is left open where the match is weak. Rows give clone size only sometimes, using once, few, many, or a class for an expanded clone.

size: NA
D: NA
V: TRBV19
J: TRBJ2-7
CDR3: CASGETAYEQYF
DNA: TGTGCCAGTGGCGAGACAGCCTACGAGCAGTACTTC

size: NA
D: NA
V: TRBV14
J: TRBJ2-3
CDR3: CASSHRQVEADTQYF
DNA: TGTGCCAGCAGCCACAGACAGGTAGAAGCAGATACGCAGTATTTT

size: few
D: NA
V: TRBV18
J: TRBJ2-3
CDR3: CASSPQLALDTQYF
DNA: TGTGCCAGCTCACCGCAACTAGCCCTAGATACGCAGTATTTT

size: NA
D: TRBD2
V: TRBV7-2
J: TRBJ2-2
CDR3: CASSLEASGSNTGELFF
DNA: TGTGCCAGCAGCTTAGAGGCTAGCGGATCGAACACCGGGGAGCTGTTTTTT

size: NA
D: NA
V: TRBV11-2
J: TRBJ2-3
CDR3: CASSRRLLARSTDTQYF
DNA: TGTGCCAGCAGCCGGAGACTACTCGCCCGAAGCACAGATACGCAGTATTTT

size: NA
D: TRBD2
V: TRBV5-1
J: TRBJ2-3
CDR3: CASSEGLAADTQYF
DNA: TGCGCCAGCAGCGAAGGACTAGCGGCGGATACGCAGTATTTT

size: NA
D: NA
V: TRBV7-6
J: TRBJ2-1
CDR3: CASSLIGGEQFF
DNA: TGTGCCAGCAGCTTAATCGGGGGTGAGCAGTTCTTC

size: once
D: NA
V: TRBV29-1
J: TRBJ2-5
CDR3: CSVEDAGNQETQYF
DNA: TGCAGCGTTGAAGACGCGGGAAATCAAGAGACCCAGTACTTC

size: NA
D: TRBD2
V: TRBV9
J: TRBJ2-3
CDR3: CASSVSSGWGDTQYF
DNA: TGTGCCAGCAGCGTGTCTAGCGGGTGGGGGGATACGCAGTATTTT

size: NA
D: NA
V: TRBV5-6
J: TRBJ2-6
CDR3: CASSEGGTGANVLTF
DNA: TGTGCCAGCTCTGAGGGGGGGACTGGGGCCAACGTCCTGACTTTC

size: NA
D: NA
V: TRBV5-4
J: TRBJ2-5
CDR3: CASSLGSKTQYF
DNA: TGTGCCAGCAGCTTGGGGTCTAAGACCCAGTACTTC

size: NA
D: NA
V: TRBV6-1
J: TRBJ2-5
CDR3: CASSVNGGAQETQYF
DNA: TGTGCCAGCAGTGTGAATGGGGGGGCCCAAGAGACCCAGTACTTC

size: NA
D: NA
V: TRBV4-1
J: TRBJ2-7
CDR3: CASSQVGGDRTASYEQYF
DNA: TGCGCCAGCAGCCAAGTTGGGGGGGATAGGACAGCAAGCTACGAGCAGTACTTC

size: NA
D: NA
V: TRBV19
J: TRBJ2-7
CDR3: CASSYRLGYEQYF
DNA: TGTGCCAGTAGTTACAGGTTAGGGTACGAGCAGTACTTC

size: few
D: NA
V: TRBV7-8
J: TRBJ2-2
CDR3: CASSLGALNTGELFF
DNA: TGTGCCAGCAGCTTAGGAGCGCTGAACACCGGGGAGCTGTTTTTT

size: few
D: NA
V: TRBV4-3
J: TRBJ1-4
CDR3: CASSQGTATTNEKLFF
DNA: TGCGCCAGCAGCCAAGGGACAGCCACAACTAATGAAAAACTGTTTTTT

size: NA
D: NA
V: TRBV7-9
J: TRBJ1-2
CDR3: CATRADTNYGYTF
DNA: TGTGCGACCAGGGCAGATACTAACTATGGCTACACCTTC

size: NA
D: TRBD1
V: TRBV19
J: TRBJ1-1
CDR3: CASQTGGGDTEAFF
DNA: TGTGCCAGCCAAACAGGGGGGGGAGACACTGAAGCTTTCTTT

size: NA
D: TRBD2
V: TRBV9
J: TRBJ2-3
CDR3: CASSPLAGTDTQYF
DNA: TGTGCCAGCAGCCCACTAGCGGGCACAGATACGCAGTATTTT

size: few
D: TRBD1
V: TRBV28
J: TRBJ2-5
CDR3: CASSRGQGRETQYF
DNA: TGTGCCAGCAGCCGGGGACAGGGGAGGGAGACCCAGTACTTC

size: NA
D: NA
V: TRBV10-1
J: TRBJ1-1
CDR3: CASSEFRGRTEAFF
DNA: TGCGCCAGCAGTGAGTTCAGGGGTCGCACTGAAGCTTTCTTT

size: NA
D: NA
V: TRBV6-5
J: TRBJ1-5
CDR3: CASSPEGYNQPQHF
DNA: TGTGCCAGCAGCCCCGAGGGATACAATCAGCCCCAGCATTTT

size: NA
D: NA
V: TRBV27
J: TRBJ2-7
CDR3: CASGFREYEQYF
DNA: TGTGCCAGCGGGTTCCGGGAGTACGAGCAGTACTTC

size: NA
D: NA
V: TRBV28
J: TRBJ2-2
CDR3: CASSFHQGTNTGELFF
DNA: TGTGCCAGCAGTTTCCATCAGGGGACAAACACCGGGGAGCTGTTTTTT

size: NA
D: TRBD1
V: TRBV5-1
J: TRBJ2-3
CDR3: CASSRGPGQGGKTQYF
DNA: TGCGCCAGCAGCCGAGGGCCGGGACAGGGTGGTAAAACGCAGTATTTT

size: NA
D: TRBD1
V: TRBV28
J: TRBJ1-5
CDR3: CARSDRADQPQHF
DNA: TGTGCCAGGTCCGACAGGGCAGATCAGCCCCAGCATTTT

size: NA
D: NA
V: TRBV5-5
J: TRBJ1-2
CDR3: CASSLAPGEGYTF
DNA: TGTGCCAGCAGCTTGGCCCCGGGGGAAGGCTACACCTTC

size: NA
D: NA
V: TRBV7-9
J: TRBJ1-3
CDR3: CASSLGPRGRPGNTIYF
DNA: TGTGCCAGCAGCTTAGGGCCGCGGGGGCGACCTGGAAACACCATATATTTT

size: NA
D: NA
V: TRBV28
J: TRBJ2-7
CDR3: CASSIGTRYSYEQYF
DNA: TGTGCCAGCAGTATCGGTACCAGGTACTCCTACGAGCAGTACTTC

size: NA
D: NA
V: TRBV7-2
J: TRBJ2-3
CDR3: CASSARQYSTDTQYF
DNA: TGTGCCAGCAGCGCAAGACAGTATAGCACAGATACGCAGTATTTT

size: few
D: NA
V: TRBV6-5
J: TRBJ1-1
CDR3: CASSYGDRITFF
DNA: TGTGCCAGCAGTTACGGAGACAGGATTACTTTCTTT

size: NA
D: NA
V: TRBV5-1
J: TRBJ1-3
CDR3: CASSLGAGNGNTIYF
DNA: TGCGCCAGCAGCTTGGGTGCGGGGAACGGAAACACCATATATTTT

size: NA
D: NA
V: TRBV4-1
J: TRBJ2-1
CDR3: CASSLLSGEQFF
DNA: TGCGCCAGCAGCCTCCTTTCAGGTGAGCAGTTCTTC

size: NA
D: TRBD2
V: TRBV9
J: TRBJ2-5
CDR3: CASSGGGVQETQYF
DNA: TGTGCCAGCAGCGGCGGGGGGGTCCAAGAGACCCAGTACTTC

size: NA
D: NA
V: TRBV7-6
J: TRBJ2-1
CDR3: CASSTNRGYEQFF
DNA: TGTGCCAGCAGCACCAACCGTGGCTATGAGCAGTTCTTC

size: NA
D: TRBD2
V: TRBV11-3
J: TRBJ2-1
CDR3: CASSPRSGGSYEQFF
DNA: TGTGCCAGCAGCCCGCGTAGCGGGGGCTCCTATGAGCAGTTCTTC

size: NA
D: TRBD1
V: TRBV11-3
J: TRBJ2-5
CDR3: CASSLVGGAVETQYF
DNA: TGTGCCAGCAGCTTAGTAGGGGGCGCGGTAGAGACCCAGTACTTC

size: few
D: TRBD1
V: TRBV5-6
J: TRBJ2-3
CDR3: CASSSAGTDLDTQYF
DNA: TGTGCCAGCAGCTCGGCCGGGACAGACTTAGATACGCAGTATTTT

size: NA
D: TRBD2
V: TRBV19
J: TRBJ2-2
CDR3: CASSIYRGGTGELFF
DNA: TGTGCCAGTAGTATCTATCGGGGGGGCACCGGGGAGCTGTTTTTT

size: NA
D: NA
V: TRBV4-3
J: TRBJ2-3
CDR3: CASSQGTGVVDTQYF
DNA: TGCGCCAGCAGCCAAGGAACGGGAGTGGTAGATACGCAGTATTTT

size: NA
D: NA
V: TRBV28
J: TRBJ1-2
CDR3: CASSLDRNYGYTF
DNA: TGTGCCAGCAGTTTAGACAGAAACTATGGCTACACCTTC

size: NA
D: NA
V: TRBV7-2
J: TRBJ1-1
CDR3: CASSLRYRVNTEAFF
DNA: TGTGCCAGCAGCTTAAGGTACAGAGTGAACACTGAAGCTTTCTTT

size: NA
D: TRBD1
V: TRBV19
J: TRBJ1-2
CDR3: CASGLQDRPLYGYTF
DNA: TGTGCCAGTGGCCTCCAGGACAGGCCTCTGTATGGCTACACCTTC

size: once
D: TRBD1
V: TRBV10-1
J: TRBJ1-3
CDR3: CASSGTDSGNTIYF
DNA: TGCGCCAGCAGCGGGACAGACTCTGGAAACACCATATATTTT

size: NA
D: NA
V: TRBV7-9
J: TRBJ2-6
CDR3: CASSLGASVLTF
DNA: TGTGCCAGCAGCTTAGGGGCGAGCGTCCTGACTTTC

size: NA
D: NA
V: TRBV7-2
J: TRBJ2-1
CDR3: CASSFPGLPYNEQFF
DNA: TGTGCCAGCAGCTTTCCGGGACTCCCCTACAATGAGCAGTTCTTC

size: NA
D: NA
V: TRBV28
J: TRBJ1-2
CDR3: CASTSPGINYGYTF
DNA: TGTGCCAGCACCTCCCCAGGGATAAACTATGGCTACACCTTC

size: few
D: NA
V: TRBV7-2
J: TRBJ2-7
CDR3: CASSLGSVVGEQYF
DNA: TGTGCCAGCAGCTTAGGTTCGGTCGTCGGCGAGCAGTACTTC

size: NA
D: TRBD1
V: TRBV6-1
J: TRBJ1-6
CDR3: CASRGSTGDHSPLHF
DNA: TGTGCCAGCAGGGGATCGACAGGGGATCATTCACCCCTCCACTTT

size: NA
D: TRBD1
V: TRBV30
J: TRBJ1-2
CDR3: CAWRISQGFYGYTF
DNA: TGTGCCTGGAGGATCTCACAGGGGTTCTATGGCTACACCTTC

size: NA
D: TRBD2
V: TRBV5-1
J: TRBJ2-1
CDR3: CASSQLAGDNEQFF
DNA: TGCGCCAGCAGCCAACTAGCGGGGGACAATGAGCAGTTCTTC

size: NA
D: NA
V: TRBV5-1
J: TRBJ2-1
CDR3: CASSYTQGYNEQFF
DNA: TGCGCCAGCAGCTACACACAGGGATACAATGAGCAGTTCTTC

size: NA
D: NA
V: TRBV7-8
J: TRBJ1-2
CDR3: CASSLTDRDYGYTF
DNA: TGTGCCAGCAGCTTGACGGACAGAGACTATGGCTACACCTTC

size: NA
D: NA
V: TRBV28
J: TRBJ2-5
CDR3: CASRARETQYF
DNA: TGTGCCAGCAGAGCGCGGGAGACCCAGTACTTC

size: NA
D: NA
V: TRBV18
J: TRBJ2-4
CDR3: CASSPAQTKVQYF
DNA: TGTGCCAGCTCACCGGCCCAGACTAAGGTTCAGTACTTC

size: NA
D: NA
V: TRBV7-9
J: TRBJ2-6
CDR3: CASTIHGGAAGANVLTF
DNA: TGTGCCAGCACCATCCACGGGGGAGCGGCTGGGGCCAACGTCCTGACTTTC

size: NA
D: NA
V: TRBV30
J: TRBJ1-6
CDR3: CAWIGQGLISYSPLHF
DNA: TGTGCCTGGATCGGCCAGGGGCTCATCTCTTATTCACCCCTCCACTTT

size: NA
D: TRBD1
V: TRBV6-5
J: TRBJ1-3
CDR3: CASGPTGEAGNTIYF
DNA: TGTGCCAGCGGGCCGACAGGGGAAGCGGGAAACACCATATATTTT

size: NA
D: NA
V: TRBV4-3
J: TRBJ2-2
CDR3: CASSQDMAGGELFF
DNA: TGCGCCAGCAGCCAAGATATGGCAGGAGGGGAGCTGTTTTTT